This T cell receptor (beta chain) was identified in a study of T-cell memory formation after mild COVID-19. Study as a whole: There were largely donor-specific TCR clusters.

As concerns this clonotype: Its matching antigen is unknown.

Study-level results: Chiefly within CM and EM were the contracting CD4+ clones; CD8+ ones were within EMRA. Clones from the second wave (peaking day 37) had unconfirmed SARS-CoV-2 specificity. Whereas later expanders leaned CD4+, clones contracting day 15 to 85 showed a balanced CD4/CD8 makeup.

The germline CDR1 and CDR2 sequences are SGHVS and FQNEAQ. Trimming took 5 bases from V and 7 from J; bases not matched to a gene: 10. The CDR3 is 15 residues long. TCRdb reprocessed the 5' RACE reads via MiXCR and lists one record per CDR3 protein. The data hold about 560,000 distinct CDR3 sequences, with about a fifth observed a single time. The chain recombines TRBV7-8 with TRBJ2-1; 8 nucleotides align to TRBD1. Source material: PBMCs or a T cell subset sorted from them (not recorded which). This sequence was found in an adult woman who had mild COVID-19 (a few samples of this study predate the infection). Cell type and time point are not known. CDR3 amino acids: CASSPRTGFGNEQFF. The CDR3 DNA is TGTGCCAGCAGCCCCCGGACAGGGTTTGGGAATGAGCAGTTCTTC. Complete variable domain (other parts from reference TRBV7-8 and TRBJ2-1): GAGVSQSPRYKVAKRGQDVALRCDPISGHVSLFWYQQALGQGPEFLTYFQNEAQLDKSGLPSDRFFAERPEGSVSTLKIQRTQQEDSAVYLCASSPRTGFGNEQFFGPGTRLTVL.